Listed below are T cell receptor beta chains from one sample, sequenced in a study of tumour-infiltrating T cells in Burkitt lymphoma. Only in-frame clones appear in the TCRdb table, and some are missing; sequencing was by immunoSEQ multiplex PCR. The sample includes roughly 2,500 clones, more than 14% seen only once; the top ten take approximately 12%. The sample comprised tumor tissue. The origin of the receptors is a human donor with Burkitt lymphoma. CDR3s include the opening cysteine and the closing phenylalanine or tryptophan. The D gene is left open where the match is weak. A row's size may be missing; if present it is once, few, many or a size class.

V gene	D gene	clone size	J gene	CDR3 DNA	CDR3 protein
TRBV19	.	.	TRBJ2-7	TGTGCCAGTAGTATAGATCGCGAGTCCCCCTACGAGCAGTACTTC	CASSIDRESPYEQYF
TRBV5-5	TRBD1	.	TRBJ2-5	TGTGCCAGCAGTTCGGAAGGGGGCGCGGAGACCCAGTACTTC	CASSSEGGAETQYF
TRBV5-1	.	few	TRBJ2-7	TGCGCCAGCAGCTTGGAGCTCAGGTCTATTTCCTACGAGCAGTACTTC	CASSLELRSISYEQYF
TRBV9	TRBD2	.	TRBJ2-5	TGTGCCAGCAGCGAAGCGGGGGGGCCACAAGAGACCCAGTACTTC	CASSEAGGPQETQYF
TRBV7-2	TRBD2	.	TRBJ2-1	TGTGCCAGCAGCTCCCTGGGTCTAGCGGCTTTGCATGAGCAGTTCTTC	CASSSLGLAALHEQFF
TRBV7-9	TRBD1	.	TRBJ2-3	TGTGCCAGCAGTCCTAGGGGGCCTTCCCGGGTGGATACGCAGTATTTT	CASSPRGPSRVDTQYF
TRBV30	.	.	TRBJ2-7	TGTGCCTTGGCCGGGGGTTACGAGCAGTACTTC	CALAGGYEQYF
TRBV29-1	TRBD1	few	TRBJ2-7	TGCAGCGTCGACAGGGACTACGAGCAGTACTTC	CSVDRDYEQYF
TRBV29-1	.	.	TRBJ1-1	TGCAGCGTCCCAAGGAGGTCGAACACTGAAGCTTTCTTT	CSVPRRSNTEAFF
TRBV6-1	TRBD1	few	TRBJ1-6	TGTGCCAGCAGTCAACAGGGGTGGGATTCACCCCTCCACTTT	CASSQQGWDSPLHF
TRBV5-5	TRBD2	.	TRBJ2-3	TGTGCCAGCAGCTTGGATAGCGGGGGGTCCACAGATACGCAGTATTTT	CASSLDSGGSTDTQYF
TRBV7-9	TRBD1	few	TRBJ1-4	TGTGCCAGCAGCTTCATGACCGGGACAGGGGCAAAAAAACTGTTTTTT	CASSFMTGTGAKKLFF
TRBV30	.	few	TRBJ1-2	TGTGCCTGGAGCCAGGGAGGCTTTAACTATGGCTACACCTTC	CAWSQGGFNYGYTF
TRBV5-1	.	few	TRBJ2-7	TGCGCCAGCAGATGGACGGGCAAAAGCTCCTACGAGCAGTACTTC	CASRWTGKSSYEQYF
TRBV9	TRBD2	few	TRBJ2-3	TGTGCCAGCAGCGTAAGCGGGGGGGCCAAAGATACACAGTATTTT	CASSVSGGAKDTQYF
TRBV27	TRBD1	few	TRBJ1-2	TGTGCCAGCAGTTCGACAGGGGTATATGGCTACACCTTC	CASSSTGVYGYTF
TRBV6-1	.	.	TRBJ2-1	TGTGCCAGCAGCCGTGGGGGCCCTCCGTGGGATGAGCAATTCTTC	CASSRGGPPWDEQFF
TRBV7-9	.	.	TRBJ2-7	TGTGCCAGCAGCTTCAACGACGCCGAGCAGTACTTC	CASSFNDAEQYF
TRBV11-3	.	.	TRBJ2-2	TGTGCCAGCAGCCCCGACGCCGGGGAGCTGTTTTTT	CASSPDAGELFF
TRBV2	.	.	TRBJ1-1	TGTGCCAGCAGTGAATGGGAGGATTCAGGGGCACTTGCTGAAGCTTTCTTT	CASSEWEDSGALAEAFF
TRBV7-8	TRBD2	.	TRBJ2-1	TGTGCCAGCAGCCCGGGACTAGCGTCCCCCCCTACTGAGCAGTTCTTC	CASSPGLASPPTEQFF
TRBV7-2	.	few	TRBJ1-3	TGTGCCAGCAGTTTAGGGGGAAATCCCCCCGGAAACACCATATATTTT	CASSLGGNPPGNTIYF
TRBV18	.	.	TRBJ2-1	TGTGCCAGCTCACCATTACCCTACAATGAGCAGTTCTTC	CASSPLPYNEQFF
TRBV7-8	.	.	TRBJ1-4	TGTGCCAGCAGCCTAGTGAACCGTAATGAAAAACTGTTTTTT	CASSLVNRNEKLFF
TRBV18	.	few	TRBJ1-6	TGTGCCAGCTCACCATTATTTGGCCGGGATTCACCCCTCCACTTT	CASSPLFGRDSPLHF
TRBV19	TRBD1	few	TRBJ2-1	TGTGCCGTGGGGGACAGGGCATACAATGAGCAGTTCTTC	CAVGDRAYNEQFF
TRBV28	.	few	TRBJ2-7	TGTGCCAGCAGGGAATGGGCGCCGTCCTCCGAGCAGTACTTC	CASREWAPSSEQYF
TRBV6-1	.	few	TRBJ1-1	TGTGCCACCGCCCTGGATCGGAAGAATTTCTTT	CATALDRKNFF
TRBV21-1	.	few	TRBJ1-3	TGTGCCAGCAGCCCGGGCGGGTTAAGCGCTGGAAACACCATATATTTT	CASSPGGLSAGNTIYF
TRBV28	.	few	TRBJ2-7	TGTGCCAGCAGTTTGTTGACAGGCGATATCTCCTACGAGCAGTACTTC	CASSLLTGDISYEQYF
TRBV10-3	.	.	TRBJ1-1	TGTGCCATCAGTGAAGTCAGGGAGTTGGACACTGAAGCTTTCTTT	CAISEVRELDTEAFF
TRBV6-6	.	.	TRBJ1-2	TGTGCCAGCAGGGAACTCCTGGGTGAAGGCTACACCTTC	CASRELLGEGYTF
TRBV27	TRBD1	.	TRBJ1-4	TGTGCCAGCAGTTCACAGGGGTATGAAAAACTGTTTTTT	CASSSQGYEKLFF
TRBV7-2	TRBD1	few	TRBJ2-7	TGTGCCAGCAGCGTAGGACAGGGATCCTACGAGCAGTACTTC	CASSVGQGSYEQYF
TRBV6-1	TRBD1	large	TRBJ1-1	TGTGCCAGCAGTGCGGGGACAAACGTCGGCAGGGGGGGGACTGAAGCTTTCTTT	CASSAGTNVGRGGTEAFF
TRBV7-8	.	.	TRBJ1-2	TGTGCCAGCAGCTTAGGGGGGGACGTGAGGGGCTACACCTTC	CASSLGGDVRGYTF
TRBV5-4	.	.	TRBJ1-2	TGTGCCAGGGATTATTGGAATAACTATGGCTACACCTTC	CARDYWNNYGYTF
TRBV19	.	few	TRBJ1-2	TGTGCCAGTAGTATCAATAGGGCCAAGATCTATGGCTACACCTTC	CASSINRAKIYGYTF
TRBV27	.	.	TRBJ2-7	TGTGCCAGCAGTTTATCGTCAGGCTCCTACGAGCAGTACTTC	CASSLSSGSYEQYF
TRBV7-9	.	few	TRBJ2-1	TGTGCCAGCAGCTTAGCCTACAATGAGCAGTTCTTC	CASSLAYNEQFF
TRBV12-5	.	few	TRBJ1-1	TGTGCTAGTGGTGTGGGGGGGCGCCGATGGGGAACTGAAGCTTTCTTT	CASGVGGRRWGTEAFF